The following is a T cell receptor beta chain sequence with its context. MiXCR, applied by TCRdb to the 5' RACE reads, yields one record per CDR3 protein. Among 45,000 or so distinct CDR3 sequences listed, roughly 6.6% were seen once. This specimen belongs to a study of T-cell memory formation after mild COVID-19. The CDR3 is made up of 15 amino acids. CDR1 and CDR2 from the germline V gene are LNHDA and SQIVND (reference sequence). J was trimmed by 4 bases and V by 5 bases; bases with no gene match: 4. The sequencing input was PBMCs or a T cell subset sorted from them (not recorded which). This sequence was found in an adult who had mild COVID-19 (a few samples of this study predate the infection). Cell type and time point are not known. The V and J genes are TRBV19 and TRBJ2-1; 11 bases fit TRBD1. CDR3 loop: CASSWGTGGYNEQFF. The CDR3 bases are TGTGCCAGTAGTTGGGGGACAGGGGGTTACAATGAGCAGTTCTTC.